This TCR beta chain is drawn from a study of graft-versus-host responses after intestinal transplantation. Study background: Recipients were all induced with anti-thymocyte globulin, then given tacrolimus and steroids for 2 to 4 years.

The germline gives CDR1 MRHNA, CDR2 SNTAGT. The germline V and J ends were trimmed by 3 bases and 3 bases, with 8 bases remaining between them. This CDR3 is 13 amino acids long. A note on this clone: The target antigen is unknown.

Clones were read by immunoSEQ multiplex PCR, and TCRdb kept only the in-frame ones, dropping some. Of fewer than 95,000 clones listed, about 95% are singletons. This TCR was recovered from a human donor who was the organ donor for an intestinal transplant. The chain is built from TRBV6-4 and TRBJ1-1; TRBD1 is a possible D gene (6 bases). The sample in question was unstimulated CD4+ T cells sorted from spleen or lymph node cells, obtained before transplant. CDR3 protein: CASSEGAYTEAFF. The CDR3, as DNA: TGTGCCAGCAGTGAGGGGGCATACACTGAAGCTTTCTTT.